This record concerns one T cell receptor beta chain sequence. This sample stems from a study of blood T cell repertoires in COVID-19. Overall study: T cells, B-cell-depleted T cells, or PBMCs supplied cDNA or gDNA.

Germline CDR1 reads SGHNT; CDR2 reads YENEEA. The V and J ends lost 5 bases and 0 bases, in that order; junction bases with no gene match: 8. The CDR3 length is 17 residues. Using immunoSEQ multiplex PCR, the repertoire was profiled, and TCRdb retains in-frame clones only, with some absent. The sample yields tens of thousands of clones, more than 75% seen once. The sequenced material came from peripheral blood. This rearrangement joins TRBV11-3 to TRBJ2-2, with 8 bases aligning to TRBD1. This sequence originates from a human donor in a cohort sampled during active COVID-19. The CDR3 DNA reads as TGTGCCAGCAGCATTAGGACAGGGCTCGCGAACACCGGGGAGCTGTTTTTT. Protein sequence: CASSIRTGLANTGELFF.